The 30 T cell receptor beta chains reported below all come from one sample, sequenced in a study of OX40 agonist ivuxolimab in advanced cancers. This table comes from immunoSEQ multiplex PCR, and its TCRdb copy is limited to in-frame clones, with some not included. The sample consists of some 99,000 clones, 94% of them appearing once. The specimen was CD4+ or CD8+ T cells sorted from blood, collected in a trial of the OX40 agonist ivuxolimab. The receptors originated from an adult with an advanced solid tumor such as melanoma, head and neck, liver or kidney cancer.

The chain links TRBV28 to TRBJ2-3; D call uncertain. CDR1 and CDR2 (germline): MDHEN, SYDVKM. This CDR3 is 15 amino acids long. V lost 6 bases and J lost 1, with 14 bases in between. CDR3 nucleotides: TGTGCCAGCAGCCCAGCCTTGAGCGGCACAGATACGCAGTATTTT. Translation: CASSPALSGTDTQYF.

This sequence joins TRBV4-1 and TRBJ2-5; D possibly corresponds to TRBD1 (6 bases). Germline assignment: CDR1 MGHRA and CDR2 YSYEKL. The length of the CDR3 is 14 residues. The V gene lost 5 bases and the J gene lost 4 bases, with 14 bases spanning the gap. The CDR3 sequence is CASSKRVGGETQYF. CDR3 nucleotides: TGCGCCAGCAGCAAAAGAGTAGGGGGAGAGACCCAGTACTTC.

V usage is TRBV18 and J usage is TRBJ2-2, with 11 bases identical to TRBD1. Germline V CDR1 and CDR2: KGHSH, LQKENI. This CDR3 has 16 amino acids. J gave up 0 bases and V 8 bases, and 5 bases lay outside the gene matches. The CDR3 sequence is CASQDRGLTNTGELFF. The CDR3 DNA sequence: TGTGCCAGCCAGGACAGGGGGCTAACGAACACCGGGGAGCTGTTTTTT.

The rearrangement links TRBV15 to TRBJ2-7, with a weak D call TRBD1 (6 bases). The V gene lost 1 base and the J gene lost 3 bases, with 10 bases spanning the gap. CDR3 length: 14 residues. Germline V gene lookup returns CDR1 LNHNV and CDR2 YYDKDF (reference sequence). The DNA for the CDR3 is TGTGCCACCAGCAGAGGGCGGACAGACTACGAGCAGTACTTC. Its protein is CATSRGRTDYEQYF.

As for this clone: The junction does not match germline at one end; this may be a read error. The chain combines TRBV5-4 with TRBJ1-2; D remains unclear. This CDR3 contains 14 residues. Germline V lookup: CDR1 SGHNT, CDR2 YYREEE (reference sequence). The CDR3 sequence: CASSQDLQMAGYTF. Here the CDR3 DNA reads TGCGCCAGCAGCCAAGATTTACAGATGGCCGGCTACACCTTC.

V gene TRBV19 combines with J gene TRBJ2-7, with 7 bases fitting TRBD1. Germline CDR1 is LNHDA and CDR2 is SQIVND (reference sequence). This CDR3 comprises 14 residues. V dropped 1 base and J dropped 6; count of bases not matched to a gene: 6. CDR3 coding DNA: TGTGCCAGTAGTATAGGAGGGGGCGGACCCGAGCAGTACTTC. This codes for CASSIGGGGPEQYF.

The J gene is TRBJ1-3, the V gene TRBV11-2, with 7 positions matching TRBD1. This CDR3 has 19 amino acids. In germline, CDR1 is SGHAT, CDR2 FQNNGV. The junction had 19 bases not matched to a gene; V was cut back by 6 bases and J by 2 bases. CDR3 in amino acids: CASRNTGTVFTEAGNTIYF. The DNA of the CDR3 is TGTGCCAGCAGGAATACCGGGACAGTTTTTACCGAGGCTGGAAACACCATATATTTT.

This clone has a single count. The chain uses TRBV21-1 and TRBJ2-5; the table's D call, TRBD2, has no DNA check behind it. TRBV21-1 is marked as a pseudogene. The CDR3 sequence is 18 residues long. The CDR3 DNA reads as TGTGCCAGCAGCGAAAACTCTAGCCGGGCTAGCGGGGAAGAGACCCAGTACTTC. It encodes CASSENSSRASGEETQYF.

This sequence joins TRBV7-9 and TRBJ2-2; D possibly uses TRBD1 or TRBD2 (5 bases each). Trimming shortened V by 4 bases and J by 3 bases, and 12 bases separated the two germline ends. The CDR3 has 15 amino acids. Germline CDR1 reads SEHNR; CDR2 reads FQNEAQ (reference sequence). CDR3 in DNA: TGTGCCAGCAGCTCACGGGGACCTGACACCGGGGAGCTGTTTTTT. Its protein is CASSSRGPDTGELFF.

V and J are TRBV7-8 and TRBJ1-5; D might be TRBD1 (5 bases). Looked up from germline, CDR1 is SGHVS and CDR2 is FQNEAQ. The CDR3 is 17 amino acids. V lost 1 base and J 0 bases, leaving 13 bases between the germline ends. The CDR3 DNA reads as TGTGCCAGCAGCTTAGGGGACGGGTCTTATAGCAATCAGCCCCAGCATTTT. This codes for CASSLGDGSYSNQPQHF.

For the CDR3, the DNA is TGTGCCAGCAGTTATTCCGGCTATGGCTACACCTTC. This encodes CASSYSGYGYTF. The chain couples TRBV6-5 to TRBJ1-2; D unresolved. Between the trimmed V and J ends, which lost 3 bases and 4 bases, there was a span of 6 bases. The CDR3 length is 12 residues. Germline loops: CDR1 MNHEY, CDR2 SVGAGI.

This CDR3 reads CASSTDMNTEAFF. The CDR3 nucleotides are TGTGCCAGCTCAACAGACATGAACACTGAAGCTTTCTTT. The V and J genes are TRBV18 and TRBJ1-1; D is unresolved. The CDR3 sequence is 13 residues long. Trimming removed 5 bases at V and 0 bases at J, with 7 bases between. Germline V lookup: CDR1 KGHSH, CDR2 LQKENI. The variable domain in full, with the rest retrieved from reference TRBV18 and TRBJ1-1, is NAGVMQNPRHLVRRRGQEARLRCSPMKGHSHVYWYRQLPEEGLKFMVYLQKENIIDESGMPKERFSAEFPKEGPSILRIQQVVRGDSAAYFCASSTDMNTEAFFGQGTRLTVV.

The chain has TRBV6-1 and TRBJ2-7, with 9 bases lining up with TRBD1. V lost 6 bases, J lost 0 bases, and 6 bases stayed unmatched. The CDR3 has 15 amino acids. Per the germline V gene, CDR1 is MNHNS and CDR2 is SASEGT. In DNA form, the CDR3 reads TGTGCCAGCAGCCCCGGGACAGGGCTCTCCTACGAGCAGTACTTC. As protein: CASSPGTGLSYEQYF.

V gene TRBV6-6 combines with J gene TRBJ2-3, with D tentatively TRBD1 or TRBD2 (5 bases each). Trimming took 6 bases from V and 2 from J, leaving 18 bases between them. Germline CDR1 MNHNY, CDR2 SVGAGI (reference sequence). This CDR3 has 16 amino acids. CDR3 in DNA: TGTGCCAGCAGCCCTAGAGGGGATAGTGTCACAGATACGCAGTATTTT. This encodes CASSPRGDSVTDTQYF.

V and J are TRBV11-2 and TRBJ2-2; D remains unclear. From germline, CDR1 is SGHAT and CDR2 FQNNGV. V lost 5 bases and J lost 5, with 18 bases in between. This CDR3 has 16 amino acids. In DNA form, the CDR3 reads TGTGCCAGCAGCCCCCGAGTGGGCGCGAGGACCGGGGAGCTGTTTTTT. The encoded protein is CASSPRVGARTGELFF.

The chain joins TRBV28 to TRBJ2-3; 13 bases are a match to TRBD2. The length of the CDR3 is 17 residues. The germline V gene has CDR1 MDHEN and CDR2 SYDVKM. V was pared by 8 bases and J by 3 bases, with 11 bases of the junction left unmatched. The CDR3 loop is CASFTPGLAGWTDTQYF. The CDR3 bases are TGTGCCAGCTTTACCCCGGGACTAGCGGGATGGACAGATACGCAGTATTTT.

The chain has TRBV7-9 and TRBJ2-7, with D perhaps TRBD2 (6 bases). There are 12 residues in the CDR3. Per the germline V gene, CDR1 is SEHNR and CDR2 is FQNEAQ (reference sequence). Trimming took 8 bases from V and 0 from J, leaving 8 bases between them. CDR3 in amino acids: CASQEGSYEQYF. The CDR3 DNA sequence: TGTGCCAGCCAGGAGGGCTCCTACGAGCAGTACTTC. Combining the CDR3 with reference TRBV7-9 and TRBJ2-7 gives the whole variable domain DTGVSQNPRHKITKRGQNVTFRCDPISEHNRLYWYRQTLGQGPEFLTYFQNEAQLEKSRLLSDRFSAERPKGSFSTLEIQRTEQGDSAMYLCASQEGSYEQYFGPGTRLTVT.

The gene calls are TRBV5-1 and TRBJ2-7; TRBD2 matches at 12 bases. From germline, CDR1 is SGHRS and CDR2 YFSETQ. V trimming: 0 bases; J trimming: 6 bases; junction bases outside the gene matches: 4. The CDR3 loop spans 15 amino acids. The CDR3 DNA reads TGCGCCAGCAGCTTGGTGGGACTAGCGGGTGGCGAGCAGTACTTC. This codes for CASSLVGLAGGEQYF.

CDR3 sequence: CASSIIEGSVSKQYF. For the CDR3, the DNA is TGTGCCAGTAGTATAATCGAGGGGTCCGTAAGCAAGCAGTACTTC. The chain carries TRBV19 and TRBJ2-7; D tentatively reads TRBD1 or TRBD2 (5 bases each). V was clipped by 2 bases and J by 8 bases, with 19 bases between them. The CDR3 length is 15 residues. Germline V gene data show CDR1 as LNHDA and CDR2 as SQIVND (reference sequence).

This clone was counted a few times. Other DNA sequences in this sample translate to the same CDR3. The chain employs TRBV4-1 and TRBJ1-1; no definite D call. This CDR3 has 14 residues. The germline V gene has CDR1 MGHRA and CDR2 YSYEKL. V lost 4 bases and J 0 bases, leaving 9 bases between the germline ends. The CDR3 nucleotides read TGCGCCAGCAGCCCCCGGGCTTTGAACACTGAAGCTTTCTTT. It translates to CASSPRALNTEAFF.

The J gene is TRBJ2-6, the V gene TRBV30; a weak D match, TRBD2 (6 bases). The CDR3 extends over 15 amino acids. Trimming took 6 bases from V and 0 from J, leaving 12 bases between them. From germline, CDR1 is GTSNPN and CDR2 SVGIG (reference sequence). CDR3 coding DNA: TGTGCCTGCTCCGCCGGGGGCTCTGGGGCCAACGTCCTGACTTTC. Translating it yields CACSAGGSGANVLTF.

DNA of the CDR3: TGTGCCAGCAGCCGGGGACAGGGTAATTCACCCCTCCACTTT. It encodes CASSRGQGNSPLHF. The chain carries TRBV5-4 and TRBJ1-6, with 9 bases identical to TRBD1. Germline trimming cut 4 bases from V and 6 bases from J; bases unmatched to any gene: 2. The germline V gene has CDR1 SGHNT and CDR2 YYREEE (reference sequence). CDR3 length: 14 residues.

The gene calls are TRBV28 and TRBJ1-5; 8 nucleotides agree with TRBD1. The CDR3 spans 15 residues. Germline V gene lookup returns CDR1 MDHEN and CDR2 SYDVKM. V was clipped by 5 bases and J by 7 bases; unmatched bases: 10. The CDR3 DNA is TGTGCCAGCAGTCCTGGACAGGGAGGTTGGCAGCCCCAGCATTTT. Protein sequence: CASSPGQGGWQPQHF.

J is TRBJ2-7 and V is TRBV11-2; the D is unclear. CDR3 length: 13 residues. V was shortened by 0 bases and J by 3 bases, with 6 bases between the two germline ends. The germline V gene has CDR1 SGHAT and CDR2 FQNNGV. The chain's CDR3 is CASSLEVRYEQYF. In nucleotides, the CDR3 is TGTGCCAGCAGCTTAGAGGTCCGCTACGAGCAGTACTTC.

The rearrangement uses TRBV28 and TRBJ1-4, with D uncertain. The CDR3 covers 17 residues. Looked up from germline, CDR1 is MDHEN and CDR2 is SYDVKM. V gave up 2 bases and J gave up 4 bases, with 17 bases separating them. The CDR3 coding sequence is TGTGCCAGCAGTTTAAGGCTGCGGGGTGGGTTTAATGAAAAACTGTTTTTT. This gives the protein CASSLRLRGGFNEKLFF.

V usage is TRBV7-2 and J usage is TRBJ2-5; 10 nucleotides match TRBD2. The CDR3 loop spans 16 amino acids. V was pared by 5 bases and J by 1 base, with 7 bases of the junction left unmatched. Germline V CDR1 and CDR2: SGHTA, FQGNSA. The CDR3 DNA reads TGTGCCAGCAGCCACTCTAGCGGGAGCAGCCAAGAGACCCAGTACTTC. Amino acids: CASSHSSGSSQETQYF.

In its sample, this clone was seen once. The chain carries TRBV6-1 and TRBJ1-1, with D uncertain. V dropped 9 bases and J dropped 3 bases, with 17 bases sitting between them. The CDR3 runs to 14 residues. Germline assignment: CDR1 MNHNS and CDR2 SASEGT. The CDR3 reads CASPPPGKDTEAFF. The DNA of the CDR3 is TGTGCCAGTCCTCCCCCGGGGAAGGACACTGAAGCTTTCTTT.

The chain recombines TRBV11-2 with TRBJ2-7; tentatively, D is TRBD1 (6 bases). There are 16 residues in the CDR3. Trimming shortened V by 4 bases and J by 2 bases, and 18 bases separated the two germline ends. Germline V CDR1 and CDR2: SGHAT, FQNNGV. DNA of the CDR3: TGTGCCAGCAGCTACGGACAGACTCCAATCCCCTACGAGCAGTACTTC. As protein: CASSYGQTPIPYEQYF.

The chain employs TRBV5-4 and TRBJ2-7, with 7 positions matching TRBD1. The CDR3 is made up of 17 amino acids. Germline lookup yields CDR1 SGHNT and CDR2 YYREEE (reference sequence). V shed 0 bases, J shed 0 bases, and the junction held 9 bases outside the gene matches. The CDR3 DNA is TGTGCCAGCAGCTTGGAACGAAGCAGGGGGAGCTCCTACGAGCAGTACTTC. It is translated as CASSLERSRGSSYEQYF.

The J gene is TRBJ1-1, the V gene TRBV18, with a weak D call TRBD1 (5 bases). Germline V gene data show CDR1 as KGHSH and CDR2 as LQKENI. This CDR3 contains 13 residues. V was pared by 5 bases and J by 1 base, with 8 bases between. The CDR3 reads CASSSDRNTEAFF. In DNA form, the CDR3 reads TGTGCCAGCTCATCAGACAGGAACACTGAAGCTTTCTTT.